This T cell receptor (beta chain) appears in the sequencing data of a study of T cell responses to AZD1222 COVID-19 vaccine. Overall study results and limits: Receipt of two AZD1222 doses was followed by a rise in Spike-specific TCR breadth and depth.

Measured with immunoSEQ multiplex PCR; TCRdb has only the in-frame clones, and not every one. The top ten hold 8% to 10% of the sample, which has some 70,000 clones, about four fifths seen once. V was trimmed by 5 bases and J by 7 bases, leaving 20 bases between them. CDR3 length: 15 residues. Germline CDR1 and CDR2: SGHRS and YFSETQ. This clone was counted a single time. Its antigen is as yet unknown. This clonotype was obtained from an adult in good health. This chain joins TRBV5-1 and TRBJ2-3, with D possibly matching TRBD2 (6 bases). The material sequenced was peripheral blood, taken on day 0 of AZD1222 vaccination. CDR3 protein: CASRLLALGGYTQYF. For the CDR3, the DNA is TGCGCCAGCAGGCTCTTAGCATTGGGGGGTTATACGCAGTATTTT.